The sequence of this T cell receptor beta chain was determined in a study of T cells in Graves' hyperthyroidism and ophthalmopathy. CDR1 SGHTA and CDR2 FQGNSA come from the germline V gene. This CDR3 has 16 residues. The V gene end was trimmed by 3 bases and the J gene end by 4 bases; junction bases not matched to a gene: 8. Researchers took RNA transcripts and amplified the TCR beta CDR3 regions from them. HTBI primers were employed in a first-round RT-PCR of the TCR CDR3. TCRdb passed the multiplex PCR reads through MiXCR, listing each CDR3 protein once. This table has hundreds of thousands of distinct CDR3 sequences, roughly 46% appearing once. As to this clonotype: Its specificity is unknown.

The study, taken as a whole, reports: Ophthalmopathy was distinguished from stable hyperthyroidism by 13 V-J signatures. The model's output predicted ophthalmopathy at a median of about 6.5 months prior to onset.

Investigators excluded patients with uncontrolled infection, other autoimmune disease, pregnancy or lactation. Diagnostic assessment was based on clinical symptoms, serum thyroxine and TRAb, thyroid ultrasound and orbital computed tomography. The TCR comes from an adult man with Graves' disease, either hyperthyroidism or ophthalmopathy (not recorded which). Source material: peripheral blood or thyroid tissue (not recorded which). The chain has TRBV7-2 and TRBJ2-3; 9 nucleotides match TRBD2. This CDR3 reads CASSFPLAGGSDTQYF. CDR3 nucleotide sequence: TGTGCCAGCAGCTTTCCTCTGGCGGGAGGGTCAGATACGCAGTATTTT.